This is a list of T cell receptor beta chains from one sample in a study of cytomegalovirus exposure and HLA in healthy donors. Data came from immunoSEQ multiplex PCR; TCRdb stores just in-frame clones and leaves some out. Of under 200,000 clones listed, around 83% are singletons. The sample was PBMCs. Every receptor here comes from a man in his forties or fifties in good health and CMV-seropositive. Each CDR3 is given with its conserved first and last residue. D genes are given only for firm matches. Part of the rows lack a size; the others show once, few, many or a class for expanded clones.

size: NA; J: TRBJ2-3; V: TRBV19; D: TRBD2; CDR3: CASSATSGLTDTQYF; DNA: TGTGCCAGTAGTGCGACTAGCGGCCTCACAGATACGCAGTATTTT
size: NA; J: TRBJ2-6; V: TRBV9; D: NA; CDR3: CASSVEGTATSGANVLTF; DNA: TGTGCCAGCAGCGTAGAGGGGACTGCCACCTCTGGGGCCAACGTCCTGACTTTC
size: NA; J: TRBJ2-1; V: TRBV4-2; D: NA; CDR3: CASRDRSYNEQFF; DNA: TGTGCCAGCCGGGATCGCTCCTACAATGAGCAGTTCTTC
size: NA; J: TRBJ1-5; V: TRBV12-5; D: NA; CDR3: CASGSGGPQPQHF; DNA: TGTGCTAGTGGTTCGGGGGGCCCTCAGCCCCAGCATTTT
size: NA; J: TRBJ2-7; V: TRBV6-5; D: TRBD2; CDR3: CASKPPLAGLHEQYF; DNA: TGTGCCAGCAAACCCCCGCTAGCGGGGTTACACGAGCAGTACTTC
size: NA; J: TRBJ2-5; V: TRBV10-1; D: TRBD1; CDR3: CASSEAGGALETQYF; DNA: TGCGCCAGCAGTGAGGCAGGGGGCGCGTTGGAGACCCAGTACTTC
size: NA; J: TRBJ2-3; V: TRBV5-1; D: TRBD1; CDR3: CASSMDRPLDTQYF; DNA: TGCGCCAGCAGCATGGACAGGCCTCTAGATACGCAGTATTTT
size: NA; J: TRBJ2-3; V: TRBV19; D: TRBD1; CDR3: CASSKLDRVADTQYF; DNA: TGTGCCAGTAGCAAACTGGACAGGGTCGCAGATACGCAGTATTTT
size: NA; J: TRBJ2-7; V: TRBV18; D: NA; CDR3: CASSPQGSDEQYF; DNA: TGTGCCAGCTCGCCCCAGGGGTCGGACGAGCAGTACTTC
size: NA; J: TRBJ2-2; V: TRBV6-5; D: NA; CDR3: CASSYRSFRGTGELFF; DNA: TGTGCCAGCAGTTACCGATCCTTTCGGGGGACCGGGGAGCTGTTTTTT
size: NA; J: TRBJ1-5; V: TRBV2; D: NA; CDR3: CASRATLHSNQPQHF; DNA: TGTGCCAGCAGGGCGACACTTCATAGCAATCAGCCCCAGCATTTT
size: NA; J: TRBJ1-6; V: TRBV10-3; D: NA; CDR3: CAISESGGQRSPLHF; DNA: TGTGCCATCAGTGAGAGCGGGGGGCAGAGGTCACCCCTCCACTTT
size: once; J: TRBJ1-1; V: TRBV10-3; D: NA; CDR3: CAISESVRGVLRGTEAFF; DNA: TGTGCCATCAGTGAGTCGGTTAGGGGCGTGTTGCGGGGCACTGAAGCTTTCTTT
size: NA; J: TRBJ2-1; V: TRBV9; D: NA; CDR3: CASSSRNEQTRFF; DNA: TGTGCCAGCAGCTCTCGTAATGAGCAAACTCGGTTCTTC
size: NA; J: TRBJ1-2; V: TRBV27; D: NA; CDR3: CASSLSIQAANYGYTF; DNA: TGTGCCAGCAGTTTATCGATACAGGCTGCTAACTATGGCTACACCTTC
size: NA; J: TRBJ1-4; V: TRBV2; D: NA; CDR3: CASRTRVRNEKLFF; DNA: TGTGCCAGCAGGACGAGGGTGAGGAATGAAAAACTGTTTTTT
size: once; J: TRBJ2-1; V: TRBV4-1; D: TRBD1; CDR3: CASSYRQGASNEQFF; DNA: TGCGCCAGCAGCTACCGGCAGGGGGCAAGCAATGAGCAGTTCTTC
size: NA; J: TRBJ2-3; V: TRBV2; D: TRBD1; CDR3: CASRAGTGRTDTQYF; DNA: TGTGCCAGCAGGGCCGGGACAGGACGCACAGATACGCAGTATTTT
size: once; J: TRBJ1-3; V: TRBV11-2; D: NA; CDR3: CASSFGDTIYF; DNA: TGTGCCAGCAGCTTCGGAGACACCATATATTTT
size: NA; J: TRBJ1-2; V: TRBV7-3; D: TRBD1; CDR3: CASSLKGAGGDGYTF; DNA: TGTGCCAGCAGCTTAAAGGGAGCAGGGGGCGATGGCTACACCTTC
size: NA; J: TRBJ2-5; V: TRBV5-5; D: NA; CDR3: CASSSVVQETQYF; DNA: TGTGCCAGCAGCTCCGTAGTACAAGAGACCCAGTACTTC
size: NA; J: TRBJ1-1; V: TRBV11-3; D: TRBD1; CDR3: CASSSGQGANTEAFF; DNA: TGTGCCAGCAGCTCAGGACAGGGGGCGAACACTGAAGCTTTCTTT
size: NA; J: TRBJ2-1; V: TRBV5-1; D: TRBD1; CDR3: CASSRGTGGSSYNEQFF; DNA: TGCGCCAGCAGCCGGGGGACAGGGGGCAGCTCCTACAATGAGCAGTTCTTC
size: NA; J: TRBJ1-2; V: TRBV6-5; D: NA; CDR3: CASSYSRGAGYGYTF; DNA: TGTGCCAGCAGTTACTCGCGGGGGGCGGGGTATGGCTACACCTTC
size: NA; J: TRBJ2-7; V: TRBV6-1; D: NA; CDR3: CASSKEYEQYF; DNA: TGTGCCAGTAGCAAGGAATACGAGCAGTACTTC
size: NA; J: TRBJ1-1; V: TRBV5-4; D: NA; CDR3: CASSRRGGMNTEAFF; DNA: TGTGCCAGCAGCCGACGGGGGGGGATGAACACTGAAGCTTTCTTT
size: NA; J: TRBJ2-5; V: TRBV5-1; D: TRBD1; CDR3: CASSRGGQGGETQYF; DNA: TGCGCCAGCAGCCGAGGCGGACAGGGCGGGGAGACCCAGTACTTC
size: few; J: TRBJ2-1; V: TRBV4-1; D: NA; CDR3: CASSHYTPNEQFF; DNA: TGCGCCAGCAGCCATTACACCCCCAATGAGCAGTTCTTC
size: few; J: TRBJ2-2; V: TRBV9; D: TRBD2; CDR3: CASSPRLAGGRQGELFF; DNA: TGTGCCAGCAGCCCCCGACTAGCGGGGGGGCGGCAGGGGGAGCTGTTTTTT
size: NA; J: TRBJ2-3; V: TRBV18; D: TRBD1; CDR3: CASSPDRGKDTQYF; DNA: TGTGCCAGCTCACCGGACAGGGGGAAAGATACGCAGTATTTT
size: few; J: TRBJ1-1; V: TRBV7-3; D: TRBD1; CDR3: CASSLTGLNTEAFF; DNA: TGTGCCAGCAGCTTGACAGGGTTGAACACTGAAGCTTTCTTT
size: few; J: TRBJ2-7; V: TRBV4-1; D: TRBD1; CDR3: CASSQLVQGRTEQYF; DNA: TGCGCCAGCAGCCAACTCGTACAGGGGAGAACCGAGCAGTACTTC
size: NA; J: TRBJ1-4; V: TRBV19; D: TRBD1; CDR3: CASSTTSHRGRAEKLFF; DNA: TGTGCCAGTAGTACTACCTCGCACAGGGGGCGGGCTGAAAAACTGTTTTTT
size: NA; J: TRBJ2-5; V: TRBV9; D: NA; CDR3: CASSGSGGVLETQYF; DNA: TGTGCCAGCAGCGGTAGCGGAGGGGTTTTGGAGACCCAGTACTTC
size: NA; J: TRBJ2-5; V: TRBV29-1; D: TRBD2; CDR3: CSVQKRGGFWETQYF; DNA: TGCAGCGTTCAAAAGCGGGGGGGCTTTTGGGAGACCCAGTACTTC
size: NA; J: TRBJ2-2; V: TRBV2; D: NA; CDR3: CASSGLTNTGELFF; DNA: TGTGCCAGCAGTGGACTGACCAACACCGGGGAGCTGTTTTTT
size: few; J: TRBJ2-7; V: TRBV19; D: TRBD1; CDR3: CATSDRDYEQYF; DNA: TGTGCCACCTCGGACAGGGACTACGAGCAGTACTTC
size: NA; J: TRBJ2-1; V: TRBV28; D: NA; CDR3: CASSFVGSSYNEQFF; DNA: TGTGCCAGCAGTTTCGTCGGGAGCTCCTACAATGAGCAGTTCTTC
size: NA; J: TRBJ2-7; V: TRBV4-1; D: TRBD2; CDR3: CASSQTPGLAGYEQYF; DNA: TGCGCCAGCAGCCAAACCCCGGGACTAGCGGGCTACGAGCAGTACTTC
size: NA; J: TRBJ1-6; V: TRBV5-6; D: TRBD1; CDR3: CASSPGQGESPLHF; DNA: TGTGCCAGCAGCCCGGGACAGGGGGAATCACCCCTCCACTTT
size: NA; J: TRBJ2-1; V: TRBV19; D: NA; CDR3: CASSRTRGYYNEQFF; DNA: TGTGCCAGTAGTCGTACGCGCGGGTATTACAATGAGCAGTTCTTC
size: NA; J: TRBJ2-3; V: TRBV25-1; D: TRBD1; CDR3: CASTRQGTDTQYF; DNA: TGTGCCAGCACCCGACAGGGGACAGATACGCAGTATTTT
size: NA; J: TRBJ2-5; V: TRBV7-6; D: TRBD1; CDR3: CASSPDRVGTQYF; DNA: TGTGCCAGCAGCCCAGACAGGGTCGGGACCCAGTACTTC
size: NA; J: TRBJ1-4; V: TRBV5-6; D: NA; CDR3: CASSLDQGPEKLFF; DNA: TGTGCCAGCAGCTTGGACCAGGGGCCTGAAAAACTGTTTTTT
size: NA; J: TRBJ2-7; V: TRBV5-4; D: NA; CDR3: CASSTPIGQRVSEQYF; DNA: TGTGCCAGCAGCACACCGATAGGACAGAGAGTAAGCGAGCAGTACTTC
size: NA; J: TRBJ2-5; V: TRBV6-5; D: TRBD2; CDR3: CASSLGGGETQYF; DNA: TGTGCCAGCAGCCTGGGGGGGGGAGAGACCCAGTACTTC
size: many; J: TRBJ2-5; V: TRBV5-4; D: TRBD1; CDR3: CASRSGQGATQETQYF; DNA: TGTGCCAGCAGGTCGGGACAGGGGGCGACCCAAGAGACCCAGTACTTC
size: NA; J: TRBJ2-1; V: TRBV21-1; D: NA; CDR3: CASSKMGGSSYNEQFF; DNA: TGTGCCAGCAGCAAGATGGGAGGGAGCTCCTACAATGAGCAGTTCTTC
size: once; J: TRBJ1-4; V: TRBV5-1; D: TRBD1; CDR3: CASSSGGQTNEKLFF; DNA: TGCGCCAGCAGCTCCGGGGGACAGACTAATGAAAAACTGTTTTTT
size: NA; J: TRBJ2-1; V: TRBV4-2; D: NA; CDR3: CASSREEGMLYNEQFF; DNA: TGTGCCAGCAGCCGCGAGGAGGGGATGCTTTACAATGAGCAGTTCTTC
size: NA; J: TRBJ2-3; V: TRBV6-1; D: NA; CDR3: CASSSGLPRVDTQYF; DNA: TGTGCCAGCAGCTCGGGACTGCCGAGGGTAGATACGCAGTATTTT
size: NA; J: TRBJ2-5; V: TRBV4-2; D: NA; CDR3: CASSQVRSQGQETQYF; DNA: TGTGCCAGCAGCCAAGTCCGGTCTCAGGGGCAAGAGACCCAGTACTTC
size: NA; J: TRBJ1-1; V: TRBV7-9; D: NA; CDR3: CASSLTQGLRVITEAFF; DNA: TGTGCCAGCAGCTTAACGCAGGGACTCAGAGTAATCACTGAAGCTTTCTTT
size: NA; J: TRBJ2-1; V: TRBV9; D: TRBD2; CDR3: CASSGGVAGGAHPSNEQFF; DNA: TGTGCCAGCAGCGGGGGCGTAGCGGGGGGAGCCCATCCTTCCAATGAGCAGTTCTTC
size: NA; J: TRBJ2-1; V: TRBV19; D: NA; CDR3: CASSGIHNEQFF; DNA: TGTGCCAGTTCCGGGATCCACAATGAGCAGTTCTTC